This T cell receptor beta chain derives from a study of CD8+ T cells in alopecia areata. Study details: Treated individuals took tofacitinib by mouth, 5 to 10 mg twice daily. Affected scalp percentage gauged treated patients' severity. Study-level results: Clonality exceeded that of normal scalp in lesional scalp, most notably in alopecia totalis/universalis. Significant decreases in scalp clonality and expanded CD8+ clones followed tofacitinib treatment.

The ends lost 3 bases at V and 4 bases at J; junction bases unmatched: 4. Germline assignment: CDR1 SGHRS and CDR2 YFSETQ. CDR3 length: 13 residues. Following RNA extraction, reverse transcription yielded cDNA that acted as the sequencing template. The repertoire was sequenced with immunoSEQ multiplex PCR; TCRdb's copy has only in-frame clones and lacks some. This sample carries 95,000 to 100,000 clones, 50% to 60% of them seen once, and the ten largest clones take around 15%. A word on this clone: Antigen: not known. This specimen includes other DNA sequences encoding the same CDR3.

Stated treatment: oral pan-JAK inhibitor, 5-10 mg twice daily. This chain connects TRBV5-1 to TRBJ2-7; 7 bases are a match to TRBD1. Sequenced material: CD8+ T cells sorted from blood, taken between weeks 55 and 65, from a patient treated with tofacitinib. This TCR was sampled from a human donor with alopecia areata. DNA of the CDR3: TGCGCCAGCAGCTGGGGGACAGATTACGAGCAGTACTTC. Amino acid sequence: CASSWGTDYEQYF.